The 10 T cell receptor beta chains given below trace back to one sample, sequenced in a study of T cells in Graves' hyperthyroidism and ophthalmopathy. Amplified TCR beta CDR3 regions came from RNA transcripts. First-round RT-PCR of the TCR CDR3 relied on the HTBI primer set. TCRdb reprocessed the multiplex PCR reads with MiXCR, giving one entry per CDR3 protein. The sample includes roughly 280,000 distinct CDR3 sequences, around 22% of them seen just once. Specimen: blood. These receptors came from a man aged 30 to 39 with Graves' ophthalmopathy.

The sample holds a few counts of this clonotype. This chain links TRBV3-1 with TRBJ2-3, with TRBD1 as a possible D gene (5 bases). Per the germline V gene, CDR1 is LGHDT and CDR2 is YNNKEL (reference sequence). Trimming stripped 0 bases from V and 5 bases from J, with 9 bases between. The CDR3 consists of 14 residues. CDR3 nucleotides: TGTGCCAGCAGCCAAGAGATCCAGGGAGATACGCAGTATTTT. Protein: CASSQEIQGDTQYF.

This chain uses TRBV27 with TRBJ2-2; 8 positions match TRBD2. V lost 1 base, J lost 8 bases, and 3 bases stayed unmatched. The germline CDR1 and CDR2 sequences are MNHEY and SMNVEV (reference sequence). This CDR3 contains 14 residues. Written as DNA, the CDR3 is TGTGCCAGCAGTTTATTAACGGGAGGGGGGGAGCTGTTTTTT. Translated, it gives CASSLLTGGGELFF.

This clonotype was observed many times. The chain recombines TRBV28 with TRBJ2-3; TRBD2 aligns across 16 bases. The junction had 9 bases not matched to a gene; V was cut back by 5 bases and J by 4 bases. This CDR3 contains 18 residues. Germline values: CDR1 MDHEN, CDR2 SYDVKM. The CDR3 DNA is TGTGCCAGCAGTCCCGGGACTAGCGGGAGGGCCGGACCAGATACGCAGTATTTT. Translating it yields CASSPGTSGRAGPDTQYF.

This clonotype has ten or more counts. The chain uses TRBV15 and TRBJ2-7; 11 positions agree with TRBD2. The trim removed 1 base at V and 2 bases at J, leaving 4 bases unmatched. The germline V gene encodes CDR1 LNHNV and CDR2 YYDKDF (reference sequence). The length of the CDR3 is 16 residues. CDR3 residues: CATSRGGTSGPYEQYF. Written as DNA, the CDR3 is TGTGCCACCAGCAGAGGTGGGACTAGCGGACCCTACGAGCAGTACTTC.

This clonotype has a count of ten or more. The J gene is TRBJ1-1, the V gene TRBV30, with D perhaps TRBD1 (6 bases). V was cut by 2 bases and J by 3 bases, with 10 bases left in between. Per the germline V gene, CDR1 is GTSNPN and CDR2 is SVGIG (reference sequence). The CDR3 runs to 13 residues. The CDR3 bases are TGTGCCTGGAGTTGGACAGCGGACACTGAAGCTTTCTTT. Amino acids: CAWSWTADTEAFF.

This clonotype has just a few counts. The CDR3: CASSRQGRGNQPQHF. CDR3 sequence (DNA): TGTGCCAGCAGTCGACAGGGGAGAGGCAATCAGCCCCAGCATTTT. The chain combines TRBV7-9 with TRBJ1-5, with 8 nucleotides matching TRBD1. The CDR3 loop spans 15 amino acids. J was trimmed by 2 bases and V by 6 bases; bases with no gene match: 6. Per the germline V gene, CDR1 is SEHNR and CDR2 is FQNEAQ (reference sequence).

This clonotype has ten or more counts. The gene calls are TRBV11-2 and TRBJ2-2; D is uncertain. Looked up from germline, CDR1 is SGHAT and CDR2 is FQNNGV. Between the trimmed V and J ends, which lost 0 bases and 1 base, there was a span of 3 bases. CDR3 length equals 14 residues. Written as DNA, the CDR3 is TGTGCCAGCAGCTTAGACAGGAACACCGGGGAGCTGTTTTTT. Translating gives CASSLDRNTGELFF.

This clonotype came up many times. The chain employs TRBV20-1 and TRBJ1-5; no definite D call. This CDR3 is built from 14 residues. Germline CDR1 DFQATT, CDR2 SNEGSKA (reference sequence). The ends were cut back, 6 bases at V and 1 base at J, with 13 bases in the middle. The CDR3 region is CSALKTGSNQPQHF. CDR3 in DNA: TGCAGTGCCCTGAAGACGGGCAGCAATCAGCCCCAGCATTTT.

This clonotype has a count of ten or more. The V gene is TRBV11-2, the J gene TRBJ1-5; D is undetermined. Germline V lookup: CDR1 SGHAT, CDR2 FQNNGV. Trimming stripped 1 base from V and 3 bases from J, with 4 bases between. The CDR3 loop spans 13 amino acids. The CDR3 loop reads CASSLGFNQPQHF. CDR3 nucleotides: TGTGCCAGCAGCTTAGGTTTCAATCAGCCCCAGCATTTT.

The genes are TRBV6-9 and TRBJ1-6; D ambiguous. The CDR3 loop spans 15 amino acids. The germline gives CDR1 MNHGY, CDR2 SVAAGI. V lost 3 bases to trimming and J lost 6 bases, with 12 bases between them. CDR3 residues: CASSYLALTNSPLHF. The CDR3 coding sequence is TGTGCCAGCAGTTACCTAGCCCTGACTAATTCACCCCTCCACTTT.